This is a list of T cell receptor beta chains from one sample in a study of T cell responses to AZD1222 COVID-19 vaccine. Libraries were prepared by immunoSEQ multiplex PCR; TCRdb keeps only in-frame clonotypes and omits some of them. The sample carries 150,000 to 250,000 clones, approximately 94% recorded once. The sequencing here drew on peripheral blood, taken 28 days after the second AZD1222 dose. These TCRs come from an adult who received the AZD1222 COVID-19 vaccine. Each CDR3 is given with its conserved first and last residue. D genes are given only for firm matches. Clone size is given for some rows only: seen once, a few or many times, or a class if the clone is expanded.

TRBV2	NA	TRBJ1-1	NA	TGTGCCAGCAGTGTTTTGGGTAGCACTGAAGCTTTCTTT	CASSVLGSTEAFF
TRBV7-2	TRBD1	TRBJ2-7	NA	TGTGCCAGCAGCAGGGACAGCTCCTACGAGCAGTACTTC	CASSRDSSYEQYF
TRBV7-2	NA	TRBJ1-1	NA	TGTGCCAGCAGCTTAGCAGGGGCTGGAACTGAAGCTTTCTTT	CASSLAGAGTEAFF
TRBV10-3	NA	TRBJ1-3	few	TGTGCCATCAGTGAGTACGGACATCGCTCTGGAAACACCATATATTTT	CAISEYGHRSGNTIYF
TRBV7-8	NA	TRBJ1-2	NA	TGTGCCAGCAGCTCAACCCGGGACCTCGGAACCTATGGCTACACCTTC	CASSSTRDLGTYGYTF
TRBV4-1	NA	TRBJ2-3	NA	TGCGCCAGCAGCCAAGTCTGGAGAGGAGGTACCACAGATACGCAGTATTTT	CASSQVWRGGTTDTQYF
TRBV6-1	TRBD1	TRBJ1-1	NA	TGTGCCAGCAGTCCACAGGGGTGGGAGCCTTTCTTT	CASSPQGWEPFF
TRBV24-1	NA	TRBJ1-5	once	TGTGCCACCAGTGACAGGCGGGACTATAGCAATCAGCCCCAGCATTTT	CATSDRRDYSNQPQHF
TRBV4-2	NA	TRBJ1-5	few	TGTGCCAGCAGCCAAGAGTGGCAGTTCAATCAGCCCCAGCATTTT	CASSQEWQFNQPQHF
TRBV24-1	NA	TRBJ1-1	once	TGTGCCACCAGTCAGTCCCGGGGCACTGAAGCTTTCTTT	CATSQSRGTEAFF
TRBV5-1	NA	TRBJ2-1	NA	TGCGCCAGCAGCTTGGATAGGGGATTTTCCTACAATGAGCAGTTCTTC	CASSLDRGFSYNEQFF
TRBV19	TRBD1	TRBJ1-6	once	TGTGCCAGTAGTATGAGACAGGGAGCTAATTCACCCCTCCACTTT	CASSMRQGANSPLHF
TRBV2	NA	TRBJ2-2	NA	TGTGCCAGCAGTGCAGACATAATGAACACCGGGGAGCTGTTTTTT	CASSADIMNTGELFF
TRBV6-2/TRBV6-3	NA	TRBJ1-2	NA	TGTGCCAGCAGTCAACCGGGGGATTCCCGATATGGCTACACCTTC	CASSQPGDSRYGYTF